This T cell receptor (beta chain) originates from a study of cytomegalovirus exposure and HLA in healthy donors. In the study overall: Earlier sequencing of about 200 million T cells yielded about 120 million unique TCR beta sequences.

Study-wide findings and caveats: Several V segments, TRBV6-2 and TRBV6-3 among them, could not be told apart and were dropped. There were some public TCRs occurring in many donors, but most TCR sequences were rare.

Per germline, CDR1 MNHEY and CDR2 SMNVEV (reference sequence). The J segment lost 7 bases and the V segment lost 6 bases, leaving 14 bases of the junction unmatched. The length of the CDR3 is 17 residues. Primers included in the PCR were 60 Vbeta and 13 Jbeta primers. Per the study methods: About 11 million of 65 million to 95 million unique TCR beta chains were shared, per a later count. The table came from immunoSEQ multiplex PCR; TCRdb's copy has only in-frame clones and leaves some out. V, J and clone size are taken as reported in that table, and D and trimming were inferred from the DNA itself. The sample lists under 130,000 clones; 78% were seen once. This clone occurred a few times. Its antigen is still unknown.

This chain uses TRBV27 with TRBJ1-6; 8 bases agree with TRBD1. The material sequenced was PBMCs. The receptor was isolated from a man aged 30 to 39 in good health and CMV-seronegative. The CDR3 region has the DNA TGTGCCAGCAGCTCCGGACAGGGAGTACGTTCGAATTCACCCCTCCACTTT. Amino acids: CASSSGQGVRSNSPLHF.